One sample yielded the 24 T cell receptor beta chains listed below, sequenced in a study of blood T cells in healthy people across ages. Primers used in a second PCR of roughly 6 to 11 cycles were a sample-barcoded 5' primer and a J-beta primer mix. TCRdb redid the calling of the 5' RACE reads with MiXCR, one entry per CDR3 protein. The repertoire holds 550,000 to 600,000 distinct CDR3 sequences, with 47% as singletons. The sample consisted of blood. These receptors all come from an elderly man in good health.

The chain combines TRBV7-9 with TRBJ2-5; TRBD2 agrees at 8 bases. Germline lookup yields CDR1 SEHNR and CDR2 FQNEAQ (reference sequence). V gave up 5 bases and J gave up 4 bases; unmatched junction bases: 9. The CDR3 runs 15 residues. The CDR3, as DNA: TGTGCCAGCAGCCCCGCCGGACTAGCTGGAGAGACCCAGTACTTC. Its protein is CASSPAGLAGETQYF.

This sequence joins TRBV7-9 and TRBJ2-7; 14 nucleotides agree with TRBD2. The end of the DNA is better explained by TRBJ2-5, so the J call may be wrong. Germline loops: CDR1 SEHNR, CDR2 FQNEAQ (reference sequence). The CDR3 extends over 15 amino acids. In DNA, the CDR3 is TGTGCCAGCAGCTCGACTAGCGGGGGGGCCGAGACCCAGTACTTC. This gives the protein CASSSTSGGAETQYF.

The chain couples TRBV7-2 to TRBJ2-4; TRBD1 matches at 8 bases. J gave up 8 bases and V 5 bases, and 11 bases lay outside the gene matches. This CDR3 spans 15 amino acids. Germline CDR1 SGHTA, CDR2 FQGNSA. CDR3 DNA sequence: TGTGCCAGCAGCCTCCTTTGGCAGGGGGCGGACATTCAGTACTTC. It codes for CASSLLWQGADIQYF.

The chain joins TRBV12-3 or TRBV12-4 to TRBJ2-7, with D possibly TRBD1 on 6 matching bases. This CDR3 comprises 15 residues. The V gene lost 2 bases and the J gene lost 9 bases, with 20 bases spanning the gap. The CDR3 here is CASSLSPGEISGQYF. The CDR3, as DNA: TGTGCCAGCAGTTTATCGCCAGGGGAGATAAGTGGGCAGTACTTC.

This CDR3 is CSASRPGGRGYTF. CDR3 in DNA: TGCAGTGCTAGCCGACCAGGGGGCCGGGGCTACACCTTC. The chain is built from TRBV20-1 and TRBJ1-2; 8 bases line up with TRBD1. The CDR3 runs to 13 residues. CDR1 DFQATT and CDR2 SNEGSKA come from the germline V gene (reference sequence). Germline trimming cut 3 bases from V and 8 bases from J; bases unmatched to any gene: 8.

The sample holds a few counts of this clonotype. The CDR3 sequence is CASSLDAKGETNEKLFF. Written as DNA, the CDR3 is TGTGCCAGCAGCCTAGATGCTAAGGGGGAAACTAATGAAAAACTGTTTTTT. The chain employs TRBV7-3 and TRBJ1-4; perhaps TRBD1 as D (6 bases). The CDR3 has 17 amino acids. Germline-derived CDR1 and CDR2 are SGHTA and FQGTGA. Trimming stripped 5 bases from V and 1 base from J, with 17 bases between.

This clonotype was counted only a few times. The chain is built from TRBV29-1 and TRBJ2-5; tentatively, D is TRBD2 (6 bases). The end of the DNA is better explained by TRBJ2-7, so the J call may be wrong. The CDR3 is 12 residues long. Germline-derived CDR1 and CDR2 are SQVTM and ANQGSEA. CDR3 nucleotides: TGCAGCGTCGCCAGCGGGCGCTACGAGCAGTACTTC. Translation gives CSVASGRYEQYF.

The chain recombines TRBV20-1 with TRBJ2-7; 10 bases match TRBD1. CDR3 size: 16 residues. V shed 4 bases, J shed 5 bases, and the junction held 14 bases outside the gene matches. CDR1 is DFQATT, CDR2 SNEGSKA, per germline (reference sequence). DNA for the CDR3: TGCAGTGCTAAGGGACCGGTTGGGACAGGGGCGAACGAGCAGTACTTC. This gives the protein CSAKGPVGTGANEQYF.

This rearrangement joins TRBV7-2 to TRBJ1-5; perhaps TRBD1 as D (5 bases). Between the trimmed V and J ends, which lost 3 bases and 0 bases, there was a span of 6 bases. The CDR3 totals 14 residues. Per germline, CDR1 SGHTA and CDR2 FQGNSA. CDR3 loop: CASSFDSSNQPQHF. The CDR3 DNA reads TGTGCCAGCAGCTTCGACAGTAGCAATCAGCCCCAGCATTTT.

The genes are TRBV11-1 and TRBJ2-7; D is unclear. This CDR3 is built from 15 residues. Looked up from germline, CDR1 is SGHAT and CDR2 is FQDESV (reference sequence). The V end lost 2 bases, the J end lost 6 bases, and 17 bases lay between the germline ends. CDR3 region: CASSLIGGRPSEQYF. In DNA, the CDR3 is TGTGCCAGCAGCTTAATTGGTGGACGTCCCTCCGAGCAGTACTTC.

This chain links TRBV7-2 with TRBJ1-1; TRBD1 aligns across 7 bases. Germline CDR1 is SGHTA and CDR2 is FQGNSA. J was trimmed by 5 bases and V by 3 bases; bases with no gene match: 6. This CDR3 is 14 amino acids long. CDR3: CASSFGRGLTEAFF. CDR3 nucleotide sequence: TGTGCCAGCAGCTTTGGCAGGGGGTTAACTGAAGCTTTCTTT. Looking up the rest from reference TRBV7-2 and TRBJ1-1 gives the full variable domain: GAGVSQSPSNKVTEKGKDVELRCDPISGHTALYWYRQSLGQGLEFLIYFQGNSAPDKSGLPSDRFSAERTGGSVSTLTIQRTQQEDSAVYLCASSFGRGLTEAFFGQGTRLTVV.

The chain recombines TRBV14 with TRBJ2-1; D possibly corresponds to TRBD2 (5 bases). The CDR3 spans 12 residues. Germline V CDR1 and CDR2: SGHDN, FVKESK. Trimming cost V 5 bases and J 13 bases, with 15 bases left between them. The CDR3 loop is CASSSGRRTQFF. The DNA for the CDR3 is TGTGCCAGCAGCTCGGGGAGAAGGACTCAGTTCTTC. The whole variable domain, filled in from reference TRBV14 and TRBJ2-1, reads EAGVTQFPSHSVIEKGQTVTLRCDPISGHDNLYWYRRVMGKEIKFLLHFVKESKQDESGMPNNRFLAERTGGTYSTLKVQPAELEDSGVYFCASSSGRRTQFFGPGTRLTVL.

This clonotype was detected only a few times. The chain has TRBV6-2 or TRBV6-3 and TRBJ2-1; 9 bases align to TRBD2. Trimming removed 6 bases from V and 8 bases from J; junction bases left unmatched: 14. Germline V gene sequence: CDR1 MNHEY, CDR2 SVGEGT. The CDR3 totals 16 residues. The CDR3 coding sequence is TGTGCCAGCAGCCCCATGGGCGGGAGGGTGTTGGATGAGCAGTTCTTC. Its protein is CASSPMGGRVLDEQFF.

The V and J genes are TRBV4-1 and TRBJ2-5; 7 bases map to TRBD1. V lost 4 bases and J lost 2; bases outside the gene matches: 4. This CDR3 has 14 amino acids. CDR1 is MGHRA, CDR2 YSYEKL, per germline. The chain's CDR3 is CASSRRTGQETQYF. The DNA of the CDR3 is TGCGCCAGCAGCCGTCGGACAGGACAAGAGACCCAGTACTTC.

The chain is built from TRBV28 and TRBJ2-6, with D uncertain. The CDR3 has 16 amino acids. V lost 5 bases and J lost 2, with 13 bases in between. The germline V gene has CDR1 MDHEN and CDR2 SYDVKM. The CDR3 DNA is TGTGCCAGCAGTCCCCAGACCTTTGCTGGGGCCAACGTCCTGACTTTC. It yields the protein CASSPQTFAGANVLTF.

This chain links TRBV7-2 with TRBJ2-4, with 7 bases lining up with TRBD1. The CDR3 consists of 15 residues. With 0 bases clipped from V and 10 bases from J, the junction kept 9 bases outside the gene matches. Looked up from germline, CDR1 is SGHTA and CDR2 is FQGNSA. In nucleotides, the CDR3 is TGTGCCAGCAGCTTAGCGAGACACCGGGACAGTATTCAGTACTTC. Protein product: CASSLARHRDSIQYF.

The chain links TRBV7-2 to TRBJ2-5; D not resolved. V shed 2 bases and J shed 2 bases, with 6 bases lying between them. Germline CDR1 reads SGHTA; CDR2 reads FQGNSA. The CDR3 is 13 residues long. In nucleotides, the CDR3 is TGTGCCAGCAGCTTAAATGCTCAAGAGACCCAGTACTTC. It codes for CASSLNAQETQYF.

In its sample, this clonotype was seen once. The V and J genes are TRBV20-1 and TRBJ2-3; 12 nucleotides match TRBD2. CDR3 length: 14 residues. Germline CDR1 reads DFQATT; CDR2 reads SNEGSKA (reference sequence). V lost 6 bases to trimming and J lost 1 base; unmatched junction nucleotides: 2. Written as DNA, the CDR3 is TGCAGTGCCCCTAGCGGGGGGGGCACAGATACGCAGTATTTT. Its translation is CSAPSGGGTDTQYF.

The rearrangement links TRBV11-2 to TRBJ2-7; 10 nucleotides line up with TRBD2. Looked up from germline, CDR1 is SGHAT and CDR2 is FQNNGV. V was pared by 5 bases and J by 4 bases, with 8 bases of the junction left unmatched. The CDR3 runs 15 residues. The CDR3 DNA is TGTGCCAGCAGCCAAGGACTAGCGGAAGGGTACGAGCAGTACTTC. Residues: CASSQGLAEGYEQYF.

In its sample, this clonotype was seen a few times. This chain's CDR3 is CASRSQGVGEQFF. Written as DNA, the CDR3 is TGTGCCAGCAGGTCTCAGGGCGTAGGTGAGCAGTTCTTC. The rearrangement uses TRBV12-3 or TRBV12-4 and TRBJ2-1; D is possibly TRBD1 (5 bases). The CDR3 has 13 amino acids. Deletions cut 6 bases from V and 9 bases from J, with 15 bases between.

V usage is TRBV7-8 and J usage is TRBJ2-5; D possibly corresponds to TRBD1 (6 bases). CDR3 length equals 17 residues. The V end lost 2 bases, the J end lost 2 bases, and 18 bases lay between the germline ends. Looked up from germline, CDR1 is SGHVS and CDR2 is FQNEAQ. CDR3 loop: CASSLYIRQVNQETQYF. CDR3 nucleotides: TGTGCCAGCAGCTTATATATCCGACAGGTTAATCAAGAGACCCAGTACTTC.

The chain employs TRBV20-1 and TRBJ2-7; TRBD1 might be the D (6 bases). Germline V gene sequence: CDR1 DFQATT, CDR2 SNEGSKA (reference sequence). CDR3 length: 13 residues. V was shortened by 3 bases and J by 5 bases, with 14 bases between the two germline ends. The CDR3 sequence is CSARGPGVDEQYF. CDR3 nucleotides: TGCAGTGCTAGGGGACCAGGGGTGGACGAGCAGTACTTC.

In its sample, this clonotype was seen a few times. The chain uses TRBV4-3 and TRBJ2-7, with 9 bases identical to TRBD1. The trim removed 4 bases at V and 2 bases at J, leaving 9 bases unmatched. CDR1 and CDR2 (germline): LGHNA, YSLEER. This CDR3 region has 16 residues. The CDR3 DNA reads as TGCGCCAGCAGCCGGGATTTCGGGACAGGGACCTACGAGCAGTACTTC. Its protein is CASSRDFGTGTYEQYF.

The chain uses TRBV29-1 and TRBJ1-2; D gene uncertain. Trimming took 7 bases from V and 0 from J, leaving 9 bases between them. This CDR3 region has 12 residues. Germline CDR1 and CDR2: SQVTM and ANQGSEA. Here the CDR3 DNA reads TGCAGCGCGAGAGGGACTAACTATGGCTACACCTTC. This codes for CSARGTNYGYTF.